This entry concerns a single TCR beta chain. Only in-frame clones appear in the TCRdb table, and some are missing; sequencing was by immunoSEQ multiplex PCR. This table holds more than 200,000 clones, around 84% found once. The entry originates in a study of blood T cell repertoires in COVID-19. Participants' reported clinical history set cohort assignment. Germline assignment: CDR1 SGHRS and CDR2 YFSETQ. CDR3 size: 15 residues. Trimming took off 0 bases at V and 7 bases at J, with 11 bases between the two ends. This TCR was recovered from a woman between 50 and 59 years old who had recovered from COVID-19. The sample taken for sequencing was PBMCs or T cells enriched from blood (not recorded which). The chain links TRBV5-1 to TRBJ1-6, with unresolved D. The DNA for the CDR3 is TGCGCCAGCAGCTTGGACAGTCCTACGAATTCACCCCTCCACTTT. Translating it yields CASSLDSPTNSPLHF.